These T cell receptor beta chains were read from a single sample in a study of blood T cell repertoires in COVID-19. Sequenced by immunoSEQ multiplex PCR; TCRdb stores in-frame clones only, minus some. Of fewer than 130,000 clones listed, around 80% were seen once; the top ten hold 3.8%. The specimen was peripheral blood. Source of these receptors: a woman older than 75 with acute or convalescent COVID-19. The CDR3 runs from the conserved cysteine through the conserved F or W. The order of the fields is D gene, J gene, clone size, V gene, CDR3 protein, CDR3 DNA. The D gene is left open where the match is weak. Clone size is stated in some rows and not others, as once, few, many or a class when expanded.

. TRBJ2-3 . TRBV29-1 CSVASGVTTDTQYF TGCAGCGTGGCAAGCGGAGTCACCACAGATACGCAGTATTTT
. TRBJ1-6 few TRBV5-1 CASRQDPNSPLHF TGCGCCAGTCGACAGGATCCCAATTCACCCCTCCACTTT
TRBD2 TRBJ2-7 . TRBV5-1 CASSFSGSSYEQYF TGCGCCAGCAGCTTTAGCGGGAGCTCCTACGAGCAGTACTTC
TRBD1 TRBJ1-5 . TRBV3-1/TRBV3-2 CASSLRSGTGGQPQHF TGTGCCAGCAGCCTTAGGAGTGGGACAGGGGGTCAGCCCCAGCATTTT
. TRBJ2-1 . TRBV3-1/TRBV3-2 CASSQVLAVGSYNEQFF TGTGCCAGCAGCCAAGTGCTAGCTGTGGGCTCCTACAATGAGCAGTTCTTC
. TRBJ2-7 . TRBV7-2 CASSLARSSGTYEQYF TGTGCCAGCAGCTTGGCGCGTAGTAGCGGTACCTACGAGCAGTACTTC
. TRBJ1-5 . TRBV4-2 CASSQDLGTNPLSQPQHF TGTGCCAGCAGCCAAGATCTTGGGACAAATCCCCTCAGTCAGCCCCAGCATTTT
TRBD1 TRBJ1-2 . TRBV5-1 CASLPQQGTNYGYTF TGCGCCAGCCTACCCCAACAGGGGACCAACTATGGCTACACCTTC
. TRBJ2-1 few TRBV27 CASSFRNSYNEQFF TGTGCCAGCAGTTTCCGTAACTCCTACAATGAGCAGTTCTTC
. TRBJ2-3 . TRBV7-2 CASSPGWAGPWTQYF TGTGCCAGCAGCCCGGGGTGGGCGGGTCCGTGGACGCAGTATTTT
. TRBJ2-1 few TRBV7-3 CASSLSGNEQFF TGTGCCAGCAGCCTGAGCGGCAATGAGCAGTTCTTC
TRBD1 TRBJ1-2 . TRBV24-1 CATSGDRGRSYTF TGTGCCACCAGTGGCGACAGGGGCAGGAGCTACACCTTC
TRBD2 TRBJ2-1 . TRBV13 CASSLATERLAGVSKDSYNEQFF TGTGCCAGCAGCTTAGCCACCGAAAGACTAGCGGGAGTATCGAAAGACTCCTACAATGAGCAGTTCTTC
TRBD1 TRBJ1-2 . TRBV19 CASSMNRGDGYTF TGTGCCAGTAGTATGAACAGGGGTGATGGCTACACCTTC
TRBD1 TRBJ2-1 once TRBV29-1 CSGQGPYNEQFF TGCAGCGGACAGGGTCCCTACAATGAGCAGTTCTTC
. TRBJ1-5 . TRBV30 CAWSVLSGNQPQHF TGTGCCTGGAGTGTACTTTCGGGCAATCAGCCCCAGCATTTT
TRBD1 TRBJ1-2 . TRBV7-3 CASSPQGTYGYTF TGTGCCAGCAGCCCACAGGGGACCTATGGCTACACCTTC
TRBD2 TRBJ2-1 . TRBV5-1 CASSLAGTSGYNEQFF TGCGCCAGCAGCTTGGCCGGGACTAGCGGTTACAATGAGCAGTTCTTC
. TRBJ2-5 few TRBV6-6 CASSYSGPAGGETQYF TGTGCCAGCAGTTACTCAGGTCCAGCGGGTGGGGAGACCCAGTACTTC
. TRBJ1-5 . TRBV2 CASSYSIFSNQPQHF TGTGCCAGCAGCTACAGCATATTTAGCAATCAGCCCCAGCATTTT
. TRBJ2-1 . TRBV5-1 CASSGPVRDTYNEQFF TGCGCCAGCAGCGGCCCGGTTCGGGACACCTACAATGAGCAGTTCTTC
TRBD1 TRBJ2-4 . TRBV5-4 CASSLDRGLSYF TGTGCCAGCAGTCTGGACAGGGGGCTGTCGTACTTC
TRBD2 TRBJ2-3 once TRBV10-2 CASSEQLAADTQYF TGCGCCAGCAGTGAGCAGCTAGCGGCGGATACGCAGTATTTT
. TRBJ1-2 . TRBV23-1 CASSQPLTGIHYGYTF TGCGCCAGCAGTCAACCCTTAACAGGGATTCACTATGGCTACACCTTC
. TRBJ2-7 . TRBV27 CASSLNRLAYEQYF TGTGCCAGCAGTTTGAATAGGCTAGCCTACGAGCAGTACTTC
. TRBJ1-1 . TRBV6-1 CASSESGGVDTEAFF TGTGCCAGCAGTGAATCCGGGGGTGTAGACACTGAAGCTTTCTTT
TRBD2 TRBJ2-3 . TRBV19 CASTDSGRADTQYF TGTGCCAGTACCGATAGCGGGAGGGCAGATACGCAGTATTTT
. TRBJ2-2 few TRBV9 CASSGPGLTYTGELFF TGTGCCAGCAGCGGTCCGGGACTCACATACACCGGGGAGCTGTTTTTT
TRBD2 TRBJ2-7 . TRBV7-8 CASSLMGLVSYEQYF TGTGCCAGCAGCTTAATGGGACTAGTCTCCTACGAGCAGTACTTC
TRBD2 TRBJ2-7 . TRBV11-2 CASSETSGGVSYEQYF TGTGCCAGCAGCGAGACTAGCGGGGGTGTCTCCTACGAGCAGTACTTC
. TRBJ2-7 few TRBV5-6 CASSLAAYEQYF TGTGCCAGCAGCTTGGCCGCCTACGAGCAGTACTTC
. TRBJ2-3 . TRBV27 CASSFQVRDTQYF TGTGCCAGCAGTTTCCAAGTGAGAGATACGCAGTATTTT
. TRBJ2-7 . TRBV6-5 CASSYDSAGQGYEQYF TGTGCCAGCAGTTACGATTCCGCGGGCCAAGGGTACGAGCAGTACTTC
. TRBJ1-2 . TRBV10-3 CAISESVPRGYTF TGTGCCATCAGTGAGTCAGTACCGCGTGGCTACACCTTC
TRBD2 TRBJ2-3 . TRBV5-1 CASSLGVAGATDTQYF TGCGCCAGCAGCTTGGGGGTAGCGGGGGCCACAGATACGCAGTATTTT
TRBD2 TRBJ2-1 once TRBV10-2 CASTNALSGRGDEQFF TGCGCCAGCACCAATGCCCTAAGCGGGAGGGGCGATGAGCAGTTCTTC
TRBD1 TRBJ2-5 . TRBV6-5 CASSQQGIQETQYF TGTGCCAGCAGTCAACAGGGGATCCAAGAGACCCAGTACTTC
. TRBJ1-3 . TRBV4-3 CASSPEGAGNTIYF TGCGCCAGCAGCCCTGAGGGGGCTGGAAACACCATATATTTT
. TRBJ2-1 . TRBV7-2 CASSLVGGPSYNEQFF TGTGCCAGCAGCTTAGTTGGCGGGCCCTCCTACAATGAGCAGTTCTTC
TRBD2 TRBJ2-2 few TRBV7-2 CASSLVALAGGTGELFF TGTGCCAGCAGCTTAGTAGCCCTAGCGGGGGGAACCGGGGAGCTGTTTTTT
. TRBJ1-1 once TRBV7-2 CASRGRMNTEAFF TGTGCCAGCAGAGGGAGGATGAACACTGAAGCTTTCTTT
. TRBJ2-1 . TRBV7-8 CASSFGSPRSYNEQFF TGTGCCAGCAGCTTCGGGAGCCCCAGATCCTACAATGAGCAGTTCTTC